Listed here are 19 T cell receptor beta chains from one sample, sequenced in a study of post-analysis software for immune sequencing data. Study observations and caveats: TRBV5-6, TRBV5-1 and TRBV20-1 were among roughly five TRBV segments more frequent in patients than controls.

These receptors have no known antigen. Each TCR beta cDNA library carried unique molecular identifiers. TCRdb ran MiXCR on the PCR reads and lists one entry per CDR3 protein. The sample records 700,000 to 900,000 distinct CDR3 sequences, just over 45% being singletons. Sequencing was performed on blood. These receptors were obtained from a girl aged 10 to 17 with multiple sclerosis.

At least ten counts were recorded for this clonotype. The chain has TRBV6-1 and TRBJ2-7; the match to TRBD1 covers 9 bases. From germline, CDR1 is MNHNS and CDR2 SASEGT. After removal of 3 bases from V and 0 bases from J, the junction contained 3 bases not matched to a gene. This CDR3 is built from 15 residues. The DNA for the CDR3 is TGTGCCAGCAGTGATCCGGGACAGGGCTCCTACGAGCAGTACTTC. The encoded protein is CASSDPGQGSYEQYF.

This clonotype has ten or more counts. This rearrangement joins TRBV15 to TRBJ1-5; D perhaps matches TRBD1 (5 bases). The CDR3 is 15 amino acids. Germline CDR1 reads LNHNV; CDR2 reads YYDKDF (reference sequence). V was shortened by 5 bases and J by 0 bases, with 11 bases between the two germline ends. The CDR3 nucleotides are TGTGCCACCAGCGGGGGACGAGGTAGCAATCAGCCCCAGCATTTT. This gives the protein CATSGGRGSNQPQHF.

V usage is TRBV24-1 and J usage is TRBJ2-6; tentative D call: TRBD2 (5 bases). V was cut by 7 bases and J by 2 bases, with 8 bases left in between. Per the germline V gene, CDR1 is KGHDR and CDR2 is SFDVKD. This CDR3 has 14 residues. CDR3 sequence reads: CATSPRAGANVLTF. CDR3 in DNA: TGTGCCACCAGCCCGCGGGCTGGGGCCAACGTCCTGACTTTC.

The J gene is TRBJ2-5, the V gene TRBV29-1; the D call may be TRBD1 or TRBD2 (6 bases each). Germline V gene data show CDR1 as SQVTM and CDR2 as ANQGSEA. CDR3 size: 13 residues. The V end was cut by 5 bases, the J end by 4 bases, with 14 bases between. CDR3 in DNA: TGCAGCGTTCATGGGGGGCCTGGAGAGACCCAGTACTTC. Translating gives CSVHGGPGETQYF. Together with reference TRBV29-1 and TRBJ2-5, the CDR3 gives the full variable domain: SAVISQKPSRDICQRGTSLTIQCQVDSQVTMMFWYRQQPGQSLTLIATANQGSEATYESGFVIDKFPISRPNLTFSTLTVSNMSPEDSSIYLCSVHGGPGETQYFGPGTRLLVL.

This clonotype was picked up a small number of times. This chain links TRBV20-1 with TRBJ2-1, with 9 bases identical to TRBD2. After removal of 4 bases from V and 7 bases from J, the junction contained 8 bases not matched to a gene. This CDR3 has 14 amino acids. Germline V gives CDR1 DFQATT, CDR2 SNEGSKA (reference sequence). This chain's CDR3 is CSATPSGNINEQFF. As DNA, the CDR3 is TGCAGTGCTACCCCTAGCGGGAATATAAATGAGCAGTTCTTC.

The CDR3 coding sequence is TGTGCCAGCAGCCAAGGGGCGGGACCCGGAAATGAGCAGTACTTC. Amino acid sequence: CASSQGAGPGNEQYF. The V gene is TRBV4-2, the J gene TRBJ2-5; D is possibly TRBD2 (6 bases). CDR3 length equals 15 residues. V gave up 1 base and J gave up 11 bases, with 20 bases separating them. Germline V gene data show CDR1 as LGHNA and CDR2 as YNFKEQ.

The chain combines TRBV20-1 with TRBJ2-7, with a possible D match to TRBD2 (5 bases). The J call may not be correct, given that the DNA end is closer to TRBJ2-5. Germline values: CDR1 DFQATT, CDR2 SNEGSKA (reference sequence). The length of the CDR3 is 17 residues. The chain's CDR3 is CSARAYGERIRWGTQYF. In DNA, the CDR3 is TGCAGTGCTAGAGCCTATGGGGAGAGGATCCGGTGGGGGACCCAGTACTTC.

CDR3 sequence: CASTKSGQSNTEAFF. CDR3 bases: TGCGCCAGCACAAAATCGGGACAGTCGAACACTGAAGCTTTCTTT. The gene calls are TRBV5-1 and TRBJ1-1, with 7 positions matching TRBD1. The CDR3 covers 15 residues. Trimming at V came to 6 bases and at J to 1 base, leaving 9 bases not matched to a gene. Germline CDR1 SGHRS, CDR2 YFSETQ.

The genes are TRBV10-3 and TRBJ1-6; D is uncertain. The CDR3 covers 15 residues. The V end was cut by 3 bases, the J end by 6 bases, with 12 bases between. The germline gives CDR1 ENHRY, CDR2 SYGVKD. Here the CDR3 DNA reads TGTGCCATCAGTGACGGGAGGAGGTCTAATTCACCCCTCCACTTT. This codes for CAISDGRRSNSPLHF.

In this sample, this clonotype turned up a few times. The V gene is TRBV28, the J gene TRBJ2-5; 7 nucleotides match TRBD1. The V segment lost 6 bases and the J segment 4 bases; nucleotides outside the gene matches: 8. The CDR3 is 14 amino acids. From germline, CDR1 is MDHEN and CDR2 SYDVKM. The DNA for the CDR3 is TGTGCCAGCAGAACGACAGGGTATGGAGAGACCCAGTACTTC. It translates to CASRTTGYGETQYF.

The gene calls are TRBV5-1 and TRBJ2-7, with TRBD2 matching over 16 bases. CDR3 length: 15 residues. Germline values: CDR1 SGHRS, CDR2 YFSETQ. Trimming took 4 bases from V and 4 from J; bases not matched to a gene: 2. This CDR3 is CASSTGLAGGYEQYF. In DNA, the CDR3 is TGCGCCAGCAGCACGGGACTAGCGGGAGGGTACGAGCAGTACTTC.

The CDR3 DNA reads TGTGCCAGCAGCTCCCAAGCGAACACTGAAGCTTTCTTT. This sequence encodes CASSSQANTEAFF. V gene TRBV7-3 combines with J gene TRBJ1-1; D remains unclear. The V end lost 4 bases, the J end lost 1 base, and 7 bases lay between the germline ends. This CDR3 is built from 13 residues. CDR1 is SGHTA and CDR2 is FQGTGA in the germline V gene. Looking up the rest from reference TRBV7-3 and TRBJ1-1 gives the full variable domain: GAGVSQTPSNKVTEKGKYVELRCDPISGHTALYWYRQSLGQGPEFLIYFQGTGAADDSGLPNDRFFAVRPEGSVSTLKIQRTERGDSAVYLCASSSQANTEAFFGQGTRLTVV.

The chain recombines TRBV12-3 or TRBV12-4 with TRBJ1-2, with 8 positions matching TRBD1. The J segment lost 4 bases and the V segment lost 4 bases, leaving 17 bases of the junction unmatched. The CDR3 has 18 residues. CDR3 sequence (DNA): TGTGCCAGCAGTTCTAAGTTCTTCGGGACAGGCTTTTTCTATGGCTACACCTTC. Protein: CASSSKFFGTGFFYGYTF.

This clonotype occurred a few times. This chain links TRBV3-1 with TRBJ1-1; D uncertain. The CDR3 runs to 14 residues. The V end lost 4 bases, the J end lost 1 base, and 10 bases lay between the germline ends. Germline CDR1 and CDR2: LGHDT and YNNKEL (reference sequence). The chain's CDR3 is CASSPIGQNTEAFF. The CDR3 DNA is TGTGCCAGCAGCCCAATAGGCCAGAACACTGAAGCTTTCTTT.

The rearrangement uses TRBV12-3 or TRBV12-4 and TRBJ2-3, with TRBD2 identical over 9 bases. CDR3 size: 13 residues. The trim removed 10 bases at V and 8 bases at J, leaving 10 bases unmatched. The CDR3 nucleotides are TGTGCCACCGGGGCGGGAGGGCCGCGTACGCAGTATTTT. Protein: CATGAGGPRTQYF.

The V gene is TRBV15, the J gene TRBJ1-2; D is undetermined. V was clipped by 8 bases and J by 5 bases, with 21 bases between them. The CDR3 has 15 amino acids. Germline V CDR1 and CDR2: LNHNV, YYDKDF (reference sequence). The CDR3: CATGLDGPGGYGYTF. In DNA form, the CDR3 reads TGTGCCACCGGCCTGGACGGCCCGGGTGGGTATGGCTACACCTTC.

CDR3 sequence reads: CSATTGGKGYTF. The CDR3 DNA is TGCAGCGCCACGACAGGGGGGAAGGGCTACACCTTC. The V gene is TRBV29-1, the J gene TRBJ1-2; 9 nucleotides line up with TRBD1. The ends lost 7 bases at V and 8 bases at J; junction bases unmatched: 8. The CDR3 contains 12 residues. From germline, CDR1 is SQVTM and CDR2 ANQGSEA.

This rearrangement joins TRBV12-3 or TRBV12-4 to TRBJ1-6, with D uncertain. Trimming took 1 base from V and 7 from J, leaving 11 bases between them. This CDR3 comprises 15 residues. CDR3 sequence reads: CASSLGRQSNSPLHF. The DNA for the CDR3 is TGTGCCAGCAGTTTAGGGCGGCAGAGCAATTCACCCCTCCACTTT.

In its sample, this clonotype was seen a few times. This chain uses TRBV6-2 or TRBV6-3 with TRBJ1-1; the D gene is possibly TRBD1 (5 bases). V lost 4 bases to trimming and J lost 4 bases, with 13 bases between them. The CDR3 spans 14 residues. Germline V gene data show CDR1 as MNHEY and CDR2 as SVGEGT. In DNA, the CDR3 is TGTGCCAGCAGTTCCAGGGTTCTGGGCACTGAAGCTTTCTTT. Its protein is CASSSRVLGTEAFF.